The 12 T cell receptor beta chains below come from one sample, sequenced in a study of CD8 T cells in Susac syndrome. Random hexamers were used to reverse transcribe the RNA input (roughly 0.5 to 1 ug). One entry per CDR3 protein results from TCRdb running MiXCR on the immunoSEQ multiplex PCR reads. The repertoire holds about 200,000 distinct CDR3 sequences, 90% to 95% seen once, with approximately 0.097% in the top ten. The sample consisted of CD4+ T cells from PBMCs. These receptors were taken from a human donor with multiple sclerosis.

The V gene is TRBV6-5, the J gene TRBJ2-3; the D is unclear. Looked up from germline, CDR1 is MNHEY and CDR2 is SVGAGI. This CDR3 has 14 residues. The V and J ends lost 4 bases and 0 bases respectively, with 8 bases between them. CDR3 sequence (DNA): TGTGCCAGCAGTTTAGACTTCAGCACAGATACGCAGTATTTT. It translates to CASSLDFSTDTQYF.

The chain joins TRBV7-2 to TRBJ2-4; D could derive from TRBD1 or TRBD2 (5 bases each). The CDR3 covers 15 residues. The germline V gene has CDR1 SGHTA and CDR2 FQGNSA. Trimming shortened V by 5 bases and J by 1 base, and 12 bases separated the two germline ends. The CDR3 sequence is CASSPVGTAKNIQYF. The CDR3 region has the DNA TGTGCCAGCAGCCCCGTTGGGACGGCCAAAAACATTCAGTACTTC.

The chain recombines TRBV20-1 with TRBJ2-3; D not resolved. The CDR3 spans 15 residues. V was cut by 0 bases and J by 6 bases, with 16 bases left in between. Germline V lookup: CDR1 DFQATT, CDR2 SNEGSKA (reference sequence). The CDR3 coding sequence is TGCAGTGCTAGAGATCGGCTCACTGCCTCGGATACGCAGTATTTT. Its protein is CSARDRLTASDTQYF.

CDR3 loop: CASSFSAGGTGEQFF. The CDR3 nucleotides are TGTGCCAGCAGTTTTTCAGCGGGAGGGACAGGGGAGCAGTTCTTC. The chain uses TRBV27 and TRBJ2-1; weak D call: TRBD2 (10 bases). V was trimmed by 3 bases and J by 10 bases, leaving 19 bases between them. Germline V gene sequence: CDR1 MNHEY, CDR2 SMNVEV (reference sequence). CDR3 length: 15 residues.

This clonotype was detected once. DNA for the CDR3: TGTGCCTGGAGTCCCCAAGGCCGCCAGAGTAATGAGCAGTTCTTC. Translated: CAWSPQGRQSNEQFF. J is TRBJ2-1 and V is TRBV30; D uncertain. CDR1 GTSNPN and CDR2 SVGIG come from the germline V gene (reference sequence). Trimming shortened V by 2 bases and J by 7 bases, and 18 bases separated the two germline ends. The CDR3 covers 15 residues.

The V call is TRBV5-1, the J call TRBJ2-1, with 15 bases identical to TRBD2. Germline-derived CDR1 and CDR2 are SGHRS and YFSETQ. V lost 4 bases to trimming and J lost 7 bases; unmatched junction nucleotides: 6. The CDR3 is 16 amino acids. The CDR3 nucleotides read TGCGCCAGCAGCCAGGGACTAGCGGGAGGTCGAAATGAGCAGTTCTTC. Its protein is CASSQGLAGGRNEQFF. Full variable domain (rest looked up from reference TRBV5-1 and TRBJ2-1): KAGVTQTPRYLIKTRGQQVTLSCSPISGHRSVSWYQQTPGQGLQFLFEYFSETQRNKGNFPGRFSGRQFSNSRSEMNVSTLELGDSALYLCASSQGLAGGRNEQFFGPGTRLTVL.

The rearrangement uses TRBV11-2 and TRBJ2-1; either TRBD1 or TRBD2 may supply D (5 bases each). With 5 bases removed from V and 1 base from J, the gap between germline ends came to 12 bases. The CDR3 runs to 15 residues. Germline V CDR1 and CDR2: SGHAT, FQNNGV. The CDR3 DNA follows: TGTGCCAGCAGCACTGAGGGGCCGTCCTACAATGAGCAGTTCTTC. Its translation is CASSTEGPSYNEQFF.

J is TRBJ2-7 and V is TRBV6-2 or TRBV6-3; D tentatively reads TRBD1 or TRBD2 (5 bases each). The CDR3 has 15 amino acids. Trimming removed 6 bases at V and 7 bases at J, with 22 bases between. Per the germline V gene, CDR1 is MNHEY and CDR2 is SVGEGT. CDR3 DNA: TGTGCCAGCAGCTTTAATTCCGGGACCCACGGGGAGCAGTACTTC. Translation: CASSFNSGTHGEQYF.

The chain uses TRBV5-1 and TRBJ1-2; possible D gene TRBD1, 6 bases. Deletions cut 2 bases from V and 6 bases from J, with 11 bases between. CDR3 length: 13 amino acids. Germline V gene data show CDR1 as SGHRS and CDR2 as YFSETQ. CDR3 sequence (DNA): TGCGCCAGCAGCTTACTGGGGACACATGGCTACACCTTC. It encodes CASSLLGTHGYTF.

This chain joins TRBV9 and TRBJ1-5; D unclear. The V gene's germline CDR1 is SGDLS and CDR2 YYNGEE. The V and J ends lost 0 bases and 9 bases respectively, with 10 bases between them. This CDR3 is 13 amino acids long. The CDR3 bases are TGTGCCAGCAGCGTAGGGGGTCAAACGCCCCAGCATTTT. Translated, it gives CASSVGGQTPQHF.

The genes are TRBV12-3 or TRBV12-4 and TRBJ2-5; 10 nucleotides match TRBD2. The CDR3 sequence is 13 residues long. J gave up 10 bases and V 2 bases, and 4 bases lay outside the gene matches. The CDR3 here is CASSLITSGDQYF. The CDR3 nucleotides are TGTGCCAGCAGTTTAATTACTAGCGGGGACCAGTACTTC.

A remark on this clonotype: Sequence at one end of the junction differs from germline and may be a read error. This chain joins TRBV25-1 and TRBJ2-1; 7 positions agree with TRBD2. CDR3 length: 15 amino acids. Per germline, CDR1 MGHDK and CDR2 SYGVNS. The CDR3 loop is CATSQAGDAYNEQFF. Written as DNA, the CDR3 is TGTGCCACCAGTCAGGCGGGAGACGCCTACAATGAGCAGTTCTTC.